The 21 T cell receptor beta chains listed next were all sequenced from one sample in a study of shared clonotypes between healthy human individuals (dated by TCRdb to 2020 to 2022). Library preparation used the immunoSEQ multiplex PCR assay. What TCRdb holds here is the immuneACCESS table cut down to in-frame rearrangements. Part of the clones is not present; checked against another copy, under half of the missing clones reflect an unresolved V gene, and the others are unexplained. The sample table contains 1.5 million to 2.5 million clones; only one count was recorded for about 95% of them. The ten largest clones add up to roughly 1% of the sample. CD8 naive samples consisted of CD45RO-negative cells that were positively selected for CCR7, yielding a CD45RA+CCR7+ population without TemRA cells. Sequences were obtained from naive CD8+ T cells sorted from blood. What this sample's cell subset or site label stands for: CD45RA+CCR7+. The receptors derive from a man aged 18 to 29 in good health.

This CDR3 is CAIRPGQGLKFGYGYTF. DNA for the CDR3: TGTGCCATCAGACCGGGACAGGGGTTAAAGTTCGGCTATGGCTACACCTTC. The chain recombines TRBV10-3 with TRBJ1-2, with 10 bases aligning to TRBD1. V shed 6 bases and J 4 bases; nucleotides not matched to a gene: 14. Germline V lookup: CDR1 ENHRY, CDR2 SYGVKD. The CDR3 covers 17 residues.

This chain links TRBV28 with TRBJ2-1, with D possibly being TRBD1 (6 bases). Trimming took off 5 bases at V and 8 bases at J, with 19 bases between the two ends. The CDR3 sequence is 15 residues long. Germline lookup yields CDR1 MDHEN and CDR2 SYDVKM. The CDR3 DNA is TGTGCCAGCAGTCTACGACAGGACCGGCGGGATGAGCAGTTCTTC. It translates to CASSLRQDRRDEQFF. Full variable domain (missing parts from reference TRBV28 and TRBJ2-1): DVKVTQSSRYLVKRTGEKVFLECVQDMDHENMFWYRQDPGLGLRLIYFSYDVKMKEKGDIPEGYSVSREKKERFSLILESASTNQTSMYLCASSLRQDRRDEQFFGPGTRLTVL.

The chain is built from TRBV21-1 and TRBJ2-1; TRBD2 reflects the table's D call only, with no check against the DNA. TRBV21-1 is classified as a pseudogene. The CDR3 consists of 19 residues. The CDR3 spells CASSKEAGVNGLARDEQFF. Here the CDR3 DNA reads TGTGCCAGCAGCAAAGAGGCAGGGGTTAACGGACTAGCGAGGGATGAGCAGTTCTTC.

The chain couples TRBV30 to TRBJ2-3; 7 nucleotides agree with TRBD2. CDR3 size: 14 residues. J was trimmed by 3 bases and V by 2 bases; bases with no gene match: 5. CDR1 is GTSNPN, CDR2 SVGIG, per germline (reference sequence). The CDR3, as DNA: TGTGCCTGGAGTCGAGCGGGAAGGACAGATACGCAGTATTTT. The encoded protein is CAWSRAGRTDTQYF. The full variable domain, in which reference TRBV30 and TRBJ2-3 provide the parts outside the CDR3, is SQTIHQWPATLVQPVGSPLSLECTVEGTSNPNLYWYRQAAGRGLQLLFYSVGIGQISSEVPQNLSASRPQDRQFILSSKKLLLSDSGFYLCAWSRAGRTDTQYFGPGTRLTVL.

DNA for the CDR3: TGTGCCAGCAGCTCCGCAGGAGTGAACACTGAAGCTTTCTTT. This codes for CASSSAGVNTEAFF. This rearrangement joins TRBV7-3 to TRBJ1-1; D is unclear. V gave up 4 bases and J gave up 0 bases, with 9 bases separating them. CDR1 SGHTA and CDR2 FQGTGA come from the germline V gene. The CDR3 is 14 residues long.

The V gene is TRBV12-5, the J gene TRBJ1-2; the match to TRBD1 covers 7 bases. Germline values: CDR1 LGHNT, CDR2 FRNRAP. There are 15 residues in the CDR3. V was pared by 6 bases and J by 7 bases, with 14 bases of the junction left unmatched. Here the CDR3 reads CASGISTGKGVGYTF. The CDR3 DNA reads TGTGCTAGTGGCATCTCGACAGGGAAGGGCGTTGGCTACACCTTC.

This chain links TRBV6-1 with TRBJ1-2, with 7 bases that match TRBD1. The CDR3 totals 17 residues. The germline gives CDR1 MNHNS, CDR2 SASEGT. Trimming at V came to 2 bases and at J to 4 bases, leaving 13 bases not matched to a gene. CDR3 nucleotides: TGTGCCAGCAGTGAATGGCAGGGGGGAAGTGGTGTCTATGGCTACACCTTC. This gives the protein CASSEWQGGSGVYGYTF.

This clone was recorded once. The chain recombines TRBV4-3 with TRBJ1-3; 7 bases align to TRBD1. The CDR3 loop spans 15 amino acids. V was clipped by 3 bases and J by 4 bases; unmatched bases: 6. Germline V gene sequence: CDR1 LGHNA, CDR2 YSLEER. As DNA, the CDR3 is TGCGCCAGCAGCCAGTTGACAGGGCCAGGAAACACCATATATTTT. Protein sequence: CASSQLTGPGNTIYF.

With respect to this clone: The identical CDR3 is also encoded by other nucleotide sequences in the sample. The V gene is TRBV28, the J gene TRBJ1-3, with D possibly matching TRBD1 (5 bases). V gave up 2 bases and J gave up 4 bases, with 9 bases separating them. The CDR3 sequence is 14 residues long. CDR1 is MDHEN and CDR2 is SYDVKM in the germline V gene. The CDR3: CASSLGGSGNTIYF. Here the CDR3 DNA reads TGTGCCAGCAGTTTAGGGGGATCCGGAAACACCATATATTTT.

The J gene is TRBJ1-6, the V gene TRBV10-2; D might be TRBD1 (6 bases). The CDR3 spans 17 residues. Germline lookup yields CDR1 WSHSY and CDR2 SAAADI. Between the trimmed V and J ends, which lost 1 base and 9 bases, there was a span of 19 bases. CDR3 nucleotide sequence: TGCGCCAGCAGTGAGTTTTGGACAGACGGGGCGGGTTCACCCCTCCACTTT. Its protein product is CASSEFWTDGAGSPLHF.

V and J are TRBV6-7 and TRBJ1-5; D remains unclear. TRBV6-7 is flagged as an ORF with uncertain function. V shed 4 bases and J shed 0 bases, with 10 bases lying between them. This CDR3 has 15 residues. CDR3 amino acids: CASSSVKYSNQPQHF. CDR3 nucleotides: TGTGCCAGCAGTTCGGTGAAGTATAGCAATCAGCCCCAGCATTTT.

This chain joins TRBV27 and TRBJ1-1; D may be TRBD1 (5 bases). In germline, CDR1 is MNHEY, CDR2 SMNVEV (reference sequence). V dropped 8 bases and J dropped 4 bases, with 11 bases sitting between them. This CDR3 has 12 residues. CDR3 residues: CASGGDSTEAFF. CDR3 DNA sequence: TGTGCCAGCGGAGGGGATTCCACTGAAGCTTTCTTT.

This clone was seen just once. The chain has TRBV5-6 and TRBJ2-7; D uncertain. Deletions cut 1 base from V and 5 bases from J, with 4 bases between. The length of the CDR3 is 11 residues. Per germline, CDR1 SGHDT and CDR2 YYEEEE. CDR3 bases: TGTGCCAGCAGCTTGATGGACGAGCAGTACTTC. This encodes CASSLMDEQYF.

This chain uses TRBV18 with TRBJ2-1; D gene unclear. Germline V lookup: CDR1 KGHSH, CDR2 LQKENI. The CDR3 contains 16 residues. Trimming pared 3 bases from V and 1 base from J, leaving 13 bases between. CDR3 DNA: TGTGCCAGCTCACCGAGTCTCTCGGTGTCCTACAATGAGCAGTTCTTC. It specifies CASSPSLSVSYNEQFF.

The chain couples TRBV19 to TRBJ2-7; no clear D. From germline, CDR1 is LNHDA and CDR2 SQIVND (reference sequence). The V end was cut by 6 bases, the J end by 0 bases, with 15 bases between. The CDR3 consists of 15 residues. The CDR3: CASSPVPTGSYEQYF. The CDR3 nucleotides are TGTGCCAGTAGCCCGGTACCTACGGGCTCCTACGAGCAGTACTTC.

As to this clone: A far bigger clonotype differs at one base, so this is likely a read error. For the CDR3, the DNA is TGTGCCAGCATCGAACCAGCTAGCGGGAATTTTAACACCGGGGAGCTGTTTTTT. As protein: CASIEPASGNFNTGELFF. The chain combines TRBV7-9 with TRBJ2-2, with TRBD2 matching 9 bases. This CDR3 contains 18 residues. CDR1 and CDR2 (germline): SEHNR, FQNEAQ (reference sequence). V was pared by 7 bases and J by 2 bases, with 14 bases of the junction left unmatched.

CDR3 residues: CAWSMAGGTEAFF. The CDR3 DNA is TGTGCCTGGAGTATGGCAGGGGGTACTGAAGCTTTCTTT. The rearrangement uses TRBV30 and TRBJ1-1, with 7 bases identical to TRBD1. Trimming took 2 bases from V and 5 from J; bases not matched to a gene: 5. Per germline, CDR1 GTSNPN and CDR2 SVGIG (reference sequence). This CDR3 is 13 amino acids long.

Remarks on this clone: A junction end diverges from the germline sequence, so it may reflect a read error. DNA of the CDR3: TGTGCCAGCAGTTTGAGGGACTCCAGGGGGGGTCGTTTT. Its protein product is CASSLRDSRGGRF. J is TRBJ1-5 and V is TRBV28, with TRBD1 matching over 7 bases. CDR3 length: 13 residues. Germline assignment: CDR1 MDHEN and CDR2 SYDVKM.

About this clone: Other nucleotide sequences from this sample produce the same CDR3. The J gene is TRBJ2-7, the V gene TRBV5-6; tentative D call: TRBD1 (5 bases). Trimming removed 4 bases at V and 1 base at J, with 9 bases between. CDR1 and CDR2 from the germline V gene are SGHDT and YYEEEE. The CDR3 contains 13 residues. The DNA of the CDR3 is TGTGCCAGCAGCCTACAGGAGTCCTACGAGCAGTACTTC. As protein: CASSLQESYEQYF.

The gene calls are TRBV6-5 and TRBJ2-3; possible D gene TRBD1, 5 bases. In germline, CDR1 is MNHEY, CDR2 SVGAGI. The CDR3 length is 13 residues. The V gene lost 5 bases and the J gene lost 3 bases, with 9 bases spanning the gap. This CDR3 is CASSIDRTDTQYF. The CDR3 region has the DNA TGTGCCAGCAGTATAGACAGAACAGATACGCAGTATTTT.

This clone was seen once. This sequence joins TRBV2 and TRBJ2-1; the D gene could be TRBD1 or TRBD2 (5 bases each). Trimming pared 6 bases from V and 7 bases from J, leaving 13 bases between. This CDR3 spans 13 amino acids. CDR1 SNHLY and CDR2 FYNNEI come from the germline V gene. The chain's CDR3 is CASSVTRGNEQFF. The CDR3 nucleotides are TGTGCCAGCAGCGTAACTAGGGGTAATGAGCAGTTCTTC.